This T cell receptor (beta chain) was sequenced during a study of molecular identifiers for immune sequencing clone quantification. Turning to the study itself: Replicate runs used RNA from approximately 20,000 or 100,000 naive CD8 cells, which was split five ways into aliquots, and four of those aliquots were then sequenced. General study results and limits: Among effectors, clones above 20 RNA copies held over 99% of molecules; among naive cells, under 1%.

One entry per CDR3 protein, called by TCRdb with MiXCR from the PCR reads. The profile shows approximately 670,000 distinct CDR3 sequences, 15% to 20% of them singletons. This clonotype was seen more than once but under ten times. What it recognizes is unknown. Deletions cut 2 bases from V and 5 bases from J, with 9 bases between. CDR1 is MNHEY, CDR2 SVGAGI, per germline. This CDR3 has 13 amino acids. The J gene is TRBJ1-1, the V gene TRBV6-5; a possible D gene is TRBD1 (5 bases). The sequence was collected from a human donor in good health. Some libraries in this study had Jurkat cell RNA spiked in. The sequencing input was naive CD8+ T cells from blood, with Jurkat cell RNA spiked in. Subset noted: FACS-sorted CD8+CD4-CCR7+CD45RA+ naive T cells. CDR3 residues: CASSYNQGTEAFF. DNA of the CDR3: TGTGCCAGCAGTTACAACCAGGGTACTGAAGCTTTCTTT.